This TCR beta chain was observed in a study of blood T cell repertoires in COVID-19. The wider study: Both acute and convalescent COVID-19 samples were obtained from the United States, Italy and Spain.

Original methodology: Amplified reference gene primers provided the basis for estimating nucleated cell counts. Clones were read by immunoSEQ multiplex PCR, and TCRdb kept only the in-frame ones, dropping some. The D gene and trimming were derived from the DNA, and the V and J assignments and clone size from that table. The data contain under 150,000 clones, approximately 73% of them singletons. The CDR3 is made up of 15 amino acids. V shed 5 bases, J shed 1 base, and the junction held 5 bases outside the gene matches. Germline V gene lookup returns CDR1 WNHNN and CDR2 SYGVQD (reference sequence). The TCR originated in a man between 60 and 75 years old with acute or convalescent COVID-19. The chain joins TRBV10-1 to TRBJ2-7; 10 bases agree with TRBD2. Sample: peripheral blood. Written as DNA, the CDR3 is TGCGCCAGCAGTCCTAGCGGGAGAGGGTCCTACGAGCAGTACTTC. Translation: CASSPSGRGSYEQYF.